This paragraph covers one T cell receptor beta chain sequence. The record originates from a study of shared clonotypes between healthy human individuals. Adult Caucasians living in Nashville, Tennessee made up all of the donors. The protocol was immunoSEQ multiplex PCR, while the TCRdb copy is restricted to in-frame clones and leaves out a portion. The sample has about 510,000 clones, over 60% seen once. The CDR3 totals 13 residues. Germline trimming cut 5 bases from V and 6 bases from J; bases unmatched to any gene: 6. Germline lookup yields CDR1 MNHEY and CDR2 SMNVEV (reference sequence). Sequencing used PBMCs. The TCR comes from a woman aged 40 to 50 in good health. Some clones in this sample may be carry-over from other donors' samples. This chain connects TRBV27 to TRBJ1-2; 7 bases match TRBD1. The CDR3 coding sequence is TGTGCCAGCAGTACGACAGGGAGGGATGGCTACACCTTC. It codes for CASSTTGRDGYTF.